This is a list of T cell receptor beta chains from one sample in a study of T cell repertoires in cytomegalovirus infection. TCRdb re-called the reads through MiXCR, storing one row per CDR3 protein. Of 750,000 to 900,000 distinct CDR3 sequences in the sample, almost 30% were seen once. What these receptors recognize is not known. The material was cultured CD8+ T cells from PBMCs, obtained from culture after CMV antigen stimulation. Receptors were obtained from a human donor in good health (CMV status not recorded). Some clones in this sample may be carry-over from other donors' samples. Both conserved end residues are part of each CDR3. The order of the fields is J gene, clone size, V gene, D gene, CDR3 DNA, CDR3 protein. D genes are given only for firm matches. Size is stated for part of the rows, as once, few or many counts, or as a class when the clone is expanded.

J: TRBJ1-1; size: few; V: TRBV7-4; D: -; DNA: TGTGCCAGCAGCCCCGAGGAATCCTGGGAAGCTTTCTTT; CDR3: CASSPEESWEAFF
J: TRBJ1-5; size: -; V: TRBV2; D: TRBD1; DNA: TGTGCCAGCAGTTGGGACAGGGGGATAAATCAGCCCCAGCATTTT; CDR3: CASSWDRGINQPQHF
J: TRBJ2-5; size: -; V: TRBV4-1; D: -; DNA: TGCGCCAGCAGCGCGGTAGACACAGAAACGGGGACCCAGTACTTC; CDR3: CASSAVDTETGTQYF
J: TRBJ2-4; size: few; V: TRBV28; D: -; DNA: TGTGCCAGCAGTTCAGGACCGAATAGAGCCAAAAACATTCAGTACTTC; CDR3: CASSSGPNRAKNIQYF
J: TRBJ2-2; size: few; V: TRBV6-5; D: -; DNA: TGTGCCAGCAGTTACTTTTCAGGGGCCAACACCGGGGAGCTGTTTTTT; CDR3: CASSYFSGANTGELFF
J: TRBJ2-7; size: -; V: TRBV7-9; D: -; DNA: TGTGCCAGCAGCCACCCTCTAGGGCAATCCTACGAGCAGTACTTC; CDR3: CASSHPLGQSYEQYF
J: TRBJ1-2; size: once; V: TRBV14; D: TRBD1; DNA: TGTGCCAGCAGCCAATTGGGCAGGGGGTATGGCTACACCTTC; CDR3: CASSQLGRGYGYTF
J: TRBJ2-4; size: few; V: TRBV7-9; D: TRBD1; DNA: TGTGCCAGCACCTTGACAGGGGACATTCAGTACTTC; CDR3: CASTLTGDIQYF
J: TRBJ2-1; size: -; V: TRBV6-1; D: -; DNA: TGTGCCAGCAGTGAAGCGCAGGGGAGACCCTACAATGAGCAGTTCTTC; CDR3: CASSEAQGRPYNEQFF
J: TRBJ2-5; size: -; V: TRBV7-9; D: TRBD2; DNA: TGTGCCAGCAGCTTAGCAAGGTCTAGCGGGGAGGAAGAGACCCAGTACTTC; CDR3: CASSLARSSGEEETQYF
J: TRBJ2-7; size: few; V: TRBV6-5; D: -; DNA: TGTGCCAGCAGTTACTCGGCGGGGCGACGATGGGAGCAGTACTTC; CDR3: CASSYSAGRRWEQYF
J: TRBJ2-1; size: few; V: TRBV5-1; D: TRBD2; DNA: TGCGCCAGCAGCCTGAGACTAGCGGGGGGTGTCGATGAGCAGTTCTTC; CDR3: CASSLRLAGGVDEQFF
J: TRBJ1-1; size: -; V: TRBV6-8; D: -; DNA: TGTGCCAGCAGTTCCCCGGGGATAGACCCGCCGGCAGCTTTCTTT; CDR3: CASSSPGIDPPAAFF
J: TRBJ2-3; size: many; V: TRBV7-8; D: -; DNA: TGTGCCAGCAGCTTAGCCAGACGGATAGGGGTAGATACGCAGTATTTT; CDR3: CASSLARRIGVDTQYF
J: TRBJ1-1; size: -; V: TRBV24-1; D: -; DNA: TGTGCCACCAGGGGAAAAACTACTGAAGCTTTCTTT; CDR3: CATRGKTTEAFF
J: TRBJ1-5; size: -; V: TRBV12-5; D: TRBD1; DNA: TGTGCTAGTGGTTTCGCGGGACAGGGGCAGCCCCAGCATTTT; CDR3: CASGFAGQGQPQHF
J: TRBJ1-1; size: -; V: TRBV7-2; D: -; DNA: TGTGCCAGCAGCTTAATAGGGGCGACCACTGAAGCTTTCTTT; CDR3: CASSLIGATTEAFF
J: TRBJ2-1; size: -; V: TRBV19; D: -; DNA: TGTGCCAGTGACTTAGGTGGAGGTTACAATGAGCAGTTCTTC; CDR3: CASDLGGGYNEQFF
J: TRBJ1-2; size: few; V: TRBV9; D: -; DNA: TGTGCCAGCAGCGAGGGAGCGGGGAAGGATGGCTACACCTTC; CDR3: CASSEGAGKDGYTF
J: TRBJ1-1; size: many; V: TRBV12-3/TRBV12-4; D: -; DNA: TGTGCCAGCAGCCCCGGGCCTGAAGCTTTCTTT; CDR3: CASSPGPEAFF
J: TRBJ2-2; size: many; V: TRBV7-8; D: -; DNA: TGTGCCAGCAGCCTGGGGCTCTTCCGGGGCACCGGGGAGCTGTTTTTT; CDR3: CASSLGLFRGTGELFF
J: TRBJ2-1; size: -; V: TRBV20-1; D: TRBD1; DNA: TGCAGTGGGGACAGTTTCTACAATGAGCAGTTCTTC; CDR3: CSGDSFYNEQFF
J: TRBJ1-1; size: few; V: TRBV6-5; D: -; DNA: TGTGCCAGCAGCCCGGACAGCCGGGACACTGAAGCTTTCTTT; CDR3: CASSPDSRDTEAFF
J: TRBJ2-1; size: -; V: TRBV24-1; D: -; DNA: TGTGCCACCAGTGATTTGGGAATGAATGAGCAGTTCTTC; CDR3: CATSDLGMNEQFF
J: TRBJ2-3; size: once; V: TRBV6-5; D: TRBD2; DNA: TGTGCCAGCAGTTACACTACTAGCGGTGGAACAGATACGCAGTATTTT; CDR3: CASSYTTSGGTDTQYF